The TCR beta chain described here comes from a study of T-cell memory formation after mild COVID-19. General study findings and limits: The study found contracting CD4+ clones mainly in CM and EM and contracting CD8+ clones in EMRA. Among clones peaking at day 37 in the second wave, SARS-CoV-2 specificity remained unconfirmed. Some clones that responded were present in memory (sampled pre-infection), which suggests cross-reactive memory joined.

Constant-segment-primed 5'RACE gave TCR alpha and TCR beta cDNA libraries with sample barcodes and UMIs. TCRdb recomputed calls from the 5' RACE reads with MiXCR, one row per CDR3 protein. The sample has about 430,000 distinct CDR3 sequences, approximately 25% seen once; the top ten hold around 9.5%. Notes on this clonotype: What it binds is not known.

The germline V gene has CDR1 SGHAT and CDR2 FQNNGV. V was pared by 5 bases and J by 1 base, with 13 bases between. This CDR3 spans 15 amino acids. The clonotype was recovered from an adult woman who had mild COVID-19 (a few samples of this study predate the infection). Cell type and time point are not known. Sequences were obtained from PBMCs or a T cell subset sorted from them (not recorded which). The chain has TRBV11-2 and TRBJ2-3; D uncertain. The CDR3 reads CASSPPGYGTDTQYF. The CDR3 DNA is TGTGCCAGCAGCCCACCGGGCTATGGCACAGATACGCAGTATTTT.